The source of this T cell receptor beta chain is a study of T-cell memory formation after mild COVID-19. MiXCR was run by TCRdb on the 5' RACE reads, yielding one entry per CDR3 protein. The sample has around 450,000 distinct CDR3 sequences, more than 20% seen once; the top ten hold roughly 8.7%. Comments on this clonotype: Its matching antigen is unknown.

Study results and caveats: Memory sampled before infection contained some responding clones, suggesting cross-reactive memory joined.

V shed 5 bases and J 0 bases; nucleotides not matched to a gene: 4. Germline V gene lookup returns CDR1 DFQATT and CDR2 SNEGSKA (reference sequence). The CDR3 length is 15 residues. The clonotype originates from an adult woman who had mild COVID-19 (a few samples of this study predate the infection). Cell type and time point are not known. This rearrangement joins TRBV20-1 to TRBJ1-6; 7 positions match TRBD1. Sequenced sample: PBMCs or a T cell subset sorted from them (not recorded which). CDR3 protein: CSAPDRSSYNSPLHF. CDR3 nucleotides: TGCAGTGCTCCGGACAGGAGCTCCTATAATTCACCCCTCCACTTT.